These 24 T cell receptor beta chains came from one sample sequenced in a study of blood T cell repertoires in COVID-19. Data came from immunoSEQ multiplex PCR; TCRdb stores just in-frame clones and leaves some out. The sample holds about 50,000 clones, 83% seen once. The sequencing sample was made of peripheral blood. All receptors come from a man aged 40-55 years with acute or convalescent COVID-19.

The V gene is TRBV27, the J gene TRBJ1-6; TRBD1 aligns across 8 bases. The CDR3 has 22 amino acids. Trimming removed 3 bases from V and 2 bases from J; junction bases left unmatched: 21. Looked up from germline, CDR1 is MNHEY and CDR2 is SMNVEV (reference sequence). The CDR3 loop reads CASSLSPKVGGRGRAYNSPLHF. The CDR3, as DNA: TGTGCCAGCAGTTTGTCCCCGAAGGTAGGGGGCAGGGGGCGCGCCTATAATTCACCCCTCCACTTT.

The chain uses TRBV19 and TRBJ1-3; tentative D call: TRBD1 (6 bases). Looked up from germline, CDR1 is LNHDA and CDR2 is SQIVND (reference sequence). This CDR3 spans 15 amino acids. V was pared by 3 bases and J by 0 bases, with 9 bases between. The CDR3 region is CASSMGHFSGNTIYF. The DNA of the CDR3 is TGTGCCAGTAGTATGGGACACTTCTCTGGAAACACCATATATTTT.

The chain uses TRBV3-1 (or the pseudogene TRBV3-2) and TRBJ2-3; perhaps TRBD2 as D (5 bases). V lost 0 bases and J lost 5, with 9 bases in between. The CDR3 sequence is 14 residues long. Germline CDR1 LGHDT, CDR2 YNNKEL (reference sequence). The DNA of the CDR3 is TGTGCCAGCAGCCAAGATTCGGGGAAAGATACGCAGTATTTT. Amino acid sequence: CASSQDSGKDTQYF.

V and J are TRBV5-4 and TRBJ2-2, with 8 positions matching TRBD2. The CDR3 totals 14 residues. Germline CDR1 and CDR2: SGHNT and YYREEE (reference sequence). V gave up 5 bases and J gave up 2 bases; unmatched junction bases: 2. Here the CDR3 DNA reads TGTGCCAGCAGAACTAGCGGCAACACCGGGGAGCTGTTTTTT. Translating gives CASRTSGNTGELFF. The variable domain in full, completed from reference TRBV5-4 and TRBJ2-2, reads ETGVTQSPTHLIKTRGQQVTLRCSSQSGHNTVSWYQQALGQGPQFIFQYYREEENGRGNFPPRFSGLQFPNYSSELNVNALELDDSALYLCASRTSGNTGELFFGEGSRLTVL.

This sequence joins TRBV7-2 and TRBJ2-1; D is possibly TRBD1 (6 bases). The CDR3 is 16 amino acids. Germline V gene lookup returns CDR1 SGHTA and CDR2 FQGNSA. V lost 2 bases and J lost 1, with 12 bases in between. CDR3 amino acids: CASSLNAGASYNEQFF. DNA for the CDR3: TGTGCCAGCAGCTTAAACGCAGGGGCTTCCTACAATGAGCAGTTCTTC.

The chain carries TRBV30 and TRBJ1-6, with D possibly TRBD1 on 5 matching bases. The CDR3 covers 13 residues. Per the germline V gene, CDR1 is GTSNPN and CDR2 is SVGIG (reference sequence). The ends were cut back, 2 bases at V and 7 bases at J, with 9 bases in the middle. The CDR3 loop reads CAWSPDMNSPLHF. The CDR3 DNA reads as TGTGCCTGGAGTCCGGACATGAATTCACCCCTCCACTTT.

V and J are TRBV6-5 and TRBJ2-4; D gene uncertain. Germline values: CDR1 MNHEY, CDR2 SVGAGI. V lost 0 bases to trimming and J lost 9 bases, with 9 bases between them. The CDR3 is made up of 13 amino acids. This CDR3 reads CASSYSQASIQYF. CDR3 coding DNA: TGTGCCAGCAGTTACTCTCAGGCGAGCATTCAGTACTTC.

The J gene is TRBJ2-1, the V gene TRBV3-1 (or the pseudogene TRBV3-2), with 11 bases matching TRBD2. V lost 6 bases to trimming and J lost 7 bases; unmatched junction nucleotides: 8. CDR3 length equals 15 residues. Germline CDR1 is LGHDT and CDR2 is YNNKEL (reference sequence). The CDR3 loop reads CASRRSGTSGNEQFF. DNA of the CDR3: TGTGCCAGCAGGCGCTCCGGGACTAGCGGTAATGAGCAGTTCTTC.

This chain joins TRBV6-6 and TRBJ2-2; 9 bases match TRBD2. This CDR3 has 14 residues. The ends lost 7 bases at V and 4 bases at J; junction bases unmatched: 4. Germline CDR1 is MNHNY and CDR2 is SVGAGI (reference sequence). The CDR3: CASTSGVRTGELFF. As DNA, the CDR3 is TGTGCCAGCACTAGCGGGGTCCGCACCGGGGAGCTGTTTTTT.

The V and J genes are TRBV6-6 and TRBJ1-1; the D gene is possibly TRBD1 (5 bases). The CDR3 is 14 amino acids. Trimming took off 4 bases at V and 0 bases at J, with 9 bases between the two ends. CDR1 and CDR2 (germline): MNHNY, SVGAGI (reference sequence). DNA of the CDR3: TGTGCCAGCAGTTCATCAGGGTTGAACACTGAAGCTTTCTTT. Protein: CASSSSGLNTEAFF.

The chain joins TRBV2 to TRBJ2-1; 13 bases match TRBD2. The germline V gene has CDR1 SNHLY and CDR2 FYNNEI. The V gene end was trimmed by 5 bases and the J gene end by 7 bases; junction bases not matched to a gene: 8. There are 16 residues in the CDR3. CDR3 residues: CASSPNPGLAGNEQFF. CDR3 in DNA: TGTGCCAGCAGTCCTAACCCGGGACTAGCGGGGAATGAGCAGTTCTTC.

This chain links TRBV5-1 with TRBJ1-2, with D tentatively TRBD1 (5 bases). The CDR3 totals 14 residues. Deletions cut 6 bases from V and 6 bases from J, with 18 bases between. CDR1 and CDR2 (germline): SGHRS, YFSETQ. Written as DNA, the CDR3 is TGCGCCAGCAACCCAGGGAGGGGCTACGATGGCTACACCTTC. Translated: CASNPGRGYDGYTF.

The chain recombines TRBV25-1 with TRBJ2-1, with a tentative D call TRBD2 (5 bases). Germline-derived CDR1 and CDR2 are MGHDK and SYGVNS. The V and J ends lost 6 bases and 6 bases respectively, with 15 bases between them. This CDR3 is 14 amino acids long. CDR3 bases: TGTGCCAGCAGAGTCCTCGGGATGGGCAATGAGCAGTTCTTC. Its translation: CASRVLGMGNEQFF.

The genes are TRBV9 and TRBJ2-1, with TRBD2 matching 10 bases. Per germline, CDR1 SGDLS and CDR2 YYNGEE. This CDR3 comprises 16 residues. With 3 bases clipped from V and 3 bases from J, the junction kept 6 bases outside the gene matches. The CDR3 here is CASSGELAGIYNEQFF. The CDR3 DNA reads TGTGCCAGCAGCGGCGAACTAGCGGGAATCTACAATGAGCAGTTCTTC.

The genes are TRBV11-2 and TRBJ2-1; D is unresolved. The CDR3 runs to 12 residues. V shed 5 bases and J shed 11 bases, with 13 bases lying between them. Germline CDR1 is SGHAT and CDR2 is FQNNGV. In DNA, the CDR3 is TGTGCCAGCAGCCCCCCAGAGAGGAAGCAGTTCTTC. Translating it yields CASSPPERKQFF.

This clone was counted only a few times. V is TRBV27 and J is TRBJ1-3; 8 nucleotides align to TRBD1. Germline V gene lookup returns CDR1 MNHEY and CDR2 SMNVEV (reference sequence). V was clipped by 5 bases and J by 8 bases; unmatched bases: 8. This CDR3 region has 14 residues. CDR3 DNA sequence: TGTGCCAGCAGTCACGGCAGGGGGCCGGACACCATATATTTT. Translated: CASSHGRGPDTIYF.

In this sample, this clone turned up a few times. The chain has TRBV11-2 and TRBJ2-4, with D tentatively TRBD1 (5 bases). The V end was cut by 6 bases, the J end by 0 bases, with 15 bases between. The CDR3 contains 16 residues. Germline CDR1 SGHAT, CDR2 FQNNGV. The CDR3 DNA reads as TGTGCCAGCAGGCAAACAGGAGCCATAGCCAAAAACATTCAGTACTTC. Amino acids: CASRQTGAIAKNIQYF.

The chain combines TRBV6-5 with TRBJ2-5, with 8 bases that match TRBD1. CDR1 and CDR2 from the germline V gene are MNHEY and SVGAGI. V shed 4 bases and J 2 bases; nucleotides not matched to a gene: 6. The CDR3 length is 15 residues. The CDR3 sequence: CASSLLWDRQETQYF. CDR3 DNA sequence: TGTGCCAGCAGTTTGCTTTGGGACAGGCAAGAGACCCAGTACTTC.

This rearrangement joins TRBV15 to TRBJ1-3; tentative D call: TRBD1 (6 bases). The CDR3 sequence is 17 residues long. The V gene's germline CDR1 is LNHNV and CDR2 YYDKDF (reference sequence). Trimming removed 0 bases at V and 0 bases at J, with 12 bases between. CDR3 residues: CATSRDSLTGSGNTIYF. The CDR3 DNA reads TGTGCCACCAGCAGAGATTCCCTGACAGGCTCTGGAAACACCATATATTTT.

The genes are TRBV3-1 (or the pseudogene TRBV3-2) and TRBJ2-1; 13 bases match TRBD2. This CDR3 comprises 15 residues. V shed 4 bases, J shed 6 bases, and the junction held 3 bases outside the gene matches. Germline V gene data show CDR1 as LGHDT and CDR2 as YNNKEL (reference sequence). The CDR3 region is CASSRGLAGVNEQFF. The CDR3 region has the DNA TGTGCCAGCAGCCGAGGACTAGCGGGGGTCAATGAGCAGTTCTTC.

CDR3 in DNA: TGTGCCAGCAGTCACAGGGTGAACACTGAAGCTTTCTTT. Its translation is CASSHRVNTEAFF. The genes are TRBV6-5 and TRBJ1-1; maybe TRBD1 (6 bases). The ends were cut back, 5 bases at V and 0 bases at J, with 7 bases in the middle. The CDR3 loop spans 13 amino acids. The germline V gene encodes CDR1 MNHEY and CDR2 SVGAGI.

The chain carries TRBV11-2 and TRBJ1-3, with 8 positions matching TRBD1. CDR1 and CDR2 from the germline V gene are SGHAT and FQNNGV. This CDR3 has 15 amino acids. V dropped 5 bases and J dropped 0; count of bases not matched to a gene: 3. The CDR3 here is CASSLQGVSGNTIYF. In nucleotides, the CDR3 is TGTGCCAGCAGCCTACAGGGGGTCTCTGGAAACACCATATATTTT.

This chain links TRBV11-2 with TRBJ2-5, with 9 bases identical to TRBD1. V shed 4 bases, J shed 9 bases, and the junction held 24 bases outside the gene matches. The germline V gene encodes CDR1 SGHAT and CDR2 FQNNGV. CDR3 length: 19 residues. The CDR3 protein is CASSSDRGSYSLGSEAQYF. The CDR3, as DNA: TGTGCCAGCAGCTCGGACAGGGGAAGTTATTCTTTAGGATCTGAGGCCCAGTACTTC.

In nucleotides, the CDR3 is TGCGCCAGCAGCTTGGGACATCAGACACCCGCTTGGGAGTACTTC. This encodes CASSLGHQTPAWEYF. This sequence joins TRBV5-1 and TRBJ2-4; D is unclear. The CDR3 length is 15 residues. The V gene's germline CDR1 is SGHRS and CDR2 YFSETQ. Between the trimmed V and J ends, which lost 0 bases and 14 bases, there was a span of 21 bases.